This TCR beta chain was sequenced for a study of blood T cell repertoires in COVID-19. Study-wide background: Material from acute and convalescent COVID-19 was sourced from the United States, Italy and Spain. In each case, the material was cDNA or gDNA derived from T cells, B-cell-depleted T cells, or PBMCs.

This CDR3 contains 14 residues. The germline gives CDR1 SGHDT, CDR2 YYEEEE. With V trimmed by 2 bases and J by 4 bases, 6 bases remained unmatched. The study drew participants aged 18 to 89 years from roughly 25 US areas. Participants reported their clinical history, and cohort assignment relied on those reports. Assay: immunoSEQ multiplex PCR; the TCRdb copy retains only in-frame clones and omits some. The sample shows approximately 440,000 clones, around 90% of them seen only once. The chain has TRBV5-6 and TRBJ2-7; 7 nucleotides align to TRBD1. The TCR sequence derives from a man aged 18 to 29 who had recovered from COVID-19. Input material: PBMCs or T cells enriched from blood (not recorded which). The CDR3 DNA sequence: TGTGCCAGCAGCTTCGGAACAGGGGCGTACGAGCAGTACTTC. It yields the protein CASSFGTGAYEQYF. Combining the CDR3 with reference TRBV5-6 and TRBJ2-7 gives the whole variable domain DAGVTQSPTHLIKTRGQQVTLRCSPKSGHDTVSWYQQALGQGPQFIFQYYEEEERQRGNFPDRFSGHQFPNYSSELNVNALLLGDSALYLCASSFGTGAYEQYFGPGTRLTVT.